Given below is one T cell receptor beta chain in context. The antigen remains unidentified. Primers: 60 Vbeta forward and 13 Jbeta reverse. Sequencing used immunoSEQ multiplex PCR; TCRdb keeps in-frame clones, though not all of them. The table shows about 200,000 clones, with 75% to 85% occurring only once. This sample is drawn from a study of cytomegalovirus exposure and HLA in healthy donors. Study-level information: A previous analysis identified 117 million unique TCR beta sequences derived from 180 million or so T cells.

Overall study results and limits: On later analysis, the bulk of CMV-associated TCR beta chains appeared to be HLA-restricted. Likely technical artifact: a cluster of highly shared sequence variants. A link between a missense DCLRE1C variant and TCR beta V- and J-gene trimming emerged from a later analysis.

CDR1 and CDR2 from the germline V gene are MGHDK and SYGVNS. V dropped 6 bases and J dropped 5 bases, with 14 bases sitting between them. This CDR3 is 13 amino acids long. Sequencing was performed on PBMCs. The clonotype comes from a male donor in good health and CMV-seropositive. This chain connects TRBV25-1 to TRBJ2-7, with D possibly being TRBD1 (5 bases). DNA for the CDR3: TGTGCCAGCAGAAGGACAACCAAGAACGAGCAGTACTTC. This translates into CASRRTTKNEQYF.